This T cell receptor beta chain emerged from a study of blood T cell repertoires in COVID-19. Across the whole study: COVID-19 samples from acute and convalescent phases originated in the United States, Italy and Spain. T cells, B-cell-depleted T cells, or PBMCs provided the cDNA or gDNA that served as material.

The CDR3 extends over 14 amino acids. The V end was cut by 0 bases, the J end by 1 base, with 7 bases between. Germline V gives CDR1 GTSNPN, CDR2 SVGIG (reference sequence). Authors' methods: Researchers report that nucleated cell counts were estimated from reference gene primer amplification. Using immunoSEQ multiplex PCR, the repertoire was profiled, and TCRdb retains in-frame clones only, with some absent. That table supplies the V and J calls and clone size; D and trimming were determined from the DNA. The sample shows about 160,000 clones, approximately 87% of them seen only once. Seattle's enrolled individuals joined amid active infection and were then monitored longitudinally.

The V gene is TRBV30, the J gene TRBJ2-4; a weak D match, TRBD2 (6 bases). The TCR originated in a woman between 65 and 79 years old with COVID-19, enrolled during active disease. Sequencing input: peripheral blood. The CDR3 here is CAWSVGGAKNIQYF. CDR3 in DNA: TGTGCCTGGAGTGTTGGGGGGGCCAAAAACATTCAGTACTTC.